One and the same sample provided the 26 T cell receptor beta chains below, sequenced in a study of OX40 agonist ivuxolimab in advanced cancers. Assay: immunoSEQ multiplex PCR; the TCRdb copy retains only in-frame clones and omits some. The table records approximately 70,000 clones, 80% to 95% of them present only once. This material consisted of CD4+ or CD8+ T cells sorted from blood, taken in a trial of the OX40 agonist ivuxolimab. The receptors were gathered from an adult with an advanced solid tumor such as melanoma, head and neck, liver or kidney cancer.

The chain links TRBV15 to TRBJ2-1; TRBD2 is a possible D gene (5 bases). Trimming took off 3 bases at V and 7 bases at J, with 7 bases between the two ends. The V gene's germline CDR1 is LNHNV and CDR2 YYDKDF (reference sequence). The length of the CDR3 is 12 residues. CDR3 DNA: TGTGCCACCAGCAGGGGCGGGAATGAGCAGTTCTTC. It is translated as CATSRGGNEQFF.

The CDR3 is CASSLDGEALRGETQYF. DNA of the CDR3: TGTGCCAGCAGCTTAGACGGGGAGGCCCTTAGGGGGGAGACCCAGTACTTC. The rearrangement uses TRBV7-6 and TRBJ2-5, with D perhaps matching TRBD1 or TRBD2 (6 bases each). This CDR3 region has 17 residues. V was cut by 1 base and J by 5 bases, with 20 bases left in between. Germline CDR1 and CDR2: SGHVS and FNYEAQ. The whole variable domain, remainder taken from reference TRBV7-6 and TRBJ2-5, is GAGVSQSPRYKVTKRGQDVALRCDPISGHVSLYWYRQALGQGPEFLTYFNYEAQQDKSGLPNDRFSAERPEGSISTLTIQRTEQRDSAMYRCASSLDGEALRGETQYFGPGTRLLVL.

The chain uses TRBV4-1 and TRBJ2-3, with TRBD1 identical over 8 bases. The V gene's germline CDR1 is MGHRA and CDR2 YSYEKL. CDR3 length equals 15 residues. Trimming took 1 base from V and 3 from J; bases not matched to a gene: 3. The CDR3 bases are TGCGCCAGCAGCCAAGGGACAGGGCAGACAGATACGCAGTATTTT. This codes for CASSQGTGQTDTQYF.

This CDR3 reads CSVHERDRGSYEQYF. CDR3 nucleotide sequence: TGCAGCGTCCACGAGAGGGACAGGGGGTCCTACGAGCAGTACTTC. The chain recombines TRBV29-1 with TRBJ2-7, with 11 positions matching TRBD1. The trim removed 6 bases at V and 1 base at J, leaving 8 bases unmatched. From germline, CDR1 is SQVTM and CDR2 ANQGSEA. There are 15 residues in the CDR3.

V usage is TRBV2 and J usage is TRBJ1-3, with 9 bases identical to TRBD1. V shed 7 bases, J shed 5 bases, and the junction held 3 bases outside the gene matches. The germline V gene encodes CDR1 SNHLY and CDR2 FYNNEI. CDR3 size: 13 residues. CDR3 sequence (DNA): TGTGCCAGCACTGGGACAGGGAGAAACACCATATATTTT. Amino acids: CASTGTGRNTIYF.

The rearrangement links TRBV7-8 to TRBJ2-7; 10 bases map to TRBD2. Looked up from germline, CDR1 is SGHVS and CDR2 is FQNEAQ. The junction had 15 bases not matched to a gene; V was cut back by 5 bases and J by 2 bases. The CDR3 has 18 amino acids. The CDR3 nucleotides read TGTGCCAGCAGCCCCCTGCCCTTCGGGCTAGCGGGAGCCTACGAGCAGTACTTC. Encoded protein: CASSPLPFGLAGAYEQYF.

The rearrangement uses TRBV9 and TRBJ2-7; TRBD1 agrees at 8 bases. V lost 0 bases to trimming and J lost 2 bases; unmatched junction nucleotides: 4. From germline, CDR1 is SGDLS and CDR2 YYNGEE. There are 15 residues in the CDR3. The CDR3 nucleotides are TGTGCCAGCAGCGTAGCTTCAGGGGGCGCCTACGAGCAGTACTTC. Its translation is CASSVASGGAYEQYF.

This chain joins TRBV11-2 and TRBJ2-2, with 12 bases matching TRBD2. In germline, CDR1 is SGHAT, CDR2 FQNNGV. With 4 bases clipped from V and 5 bases from J, the junction kept 5 bases outside the gene matches. The CDR3 is 16 residues long. The CDR3 bases are TGTGCCAGCAGCTCCGGACTAGCGGGACAGACCGGGGAGCTGTTTTTT. Amino acids: CASSSGLAGQTGELFF.

The chain couples TRBV6-5 to TRBJ1-1, with 7 bases identical to TRBD1. Germline loops: CDR1 MNHEY, CDR2 SVGAGI. This CDR3 spans 13 amino acids. The trim removed 6 bases at V and 7 bases at J, leaving 8 bases unmatched. CDR3 sequence: CASRTGTAFEAFF. The CDR3 nucleotides are TGTGCCAGCAGGACCGGGACAGCGTTTGAAGCTTTCTTT.

The chain carries TRBV28 and TRBJ1-5; 10 bases are a match to TRBD1. V lost 6 bases to trimming and J lost 4 bases; unmatched junction nucleotides: 6. This CDR3 comprises 15 residues. Looked up from germline, CDR1 is MDHEN and CDR2 is SYDVKM. In DNA, the CDR3 is TGTGCCAGCAGGTCGGACAGGGGGATGAATCAGCCCCAGCATTTT. It translates to CASRSDRGMNQPQHF. Using reference TRBV28 and TRBJ1-5 for the parts outside the CDR3, the full variable domain is DVKVTQSSRYLVKRTGEKVFLECVQDMDHENMFWYRQDPGLGLRLIYFSYDVKMKEKGDIPEGYSVSREKKERFSLILESASTNQTSMYLCASRSDRGMNQPQHFGDGTRLSIL.

CDR3 protein: CASSYTRQSYEQYF. The CDR3 DNA is TGTGCCAGCAGCTACACCCGACAGAGCTACGAGCAGTACTTC. The chain carries TRBV27 and TRBJ2-7, with D perhaps matching TRBD1 (5 bases). The V end was cut by 6 bases, the J end by 3 bases, with 15 bases between. The CDR3 is 14 amino acids. Germline V gene lookup returns CDR1 MNHEY and CDR2 SMNVEV (reference sequence).

This clone occurred once. The V call is TRBV7-8, the J call TRBJ2-3; 8 bases agree with TRBD2. After removal of 10 bases from V and 3 bases from J, the junction contained 9 bases not matched to a gene. Germline V gives CDR1 SGHVS, CDR2 FQNEAQ. The CDR3 runs to 14 residues. CDR3 region: CAIGPSGRTDTQYF. For the CDR3, the DNA is TGTGCCATCGGTCCCAGCGGGAGAACAGATACGCAGTATTTT.

V and J are TRBV19 and TRBJ2-3; D unclear. This CDR3 is 14 amino acids long. Trimming removed 3 bases from V and 0 bases from J, with 7 bases in between. Germline CDR1 is LNHDA and CDR2 is SQIVND (reference sequence). The CDR3 DNA sequence: TGTGCCAGTAGTATGTGGGTAAGCACAGATACGCAGTATTTT. This gives the protein CASSMWVSTDTQYF. Full variable domain (remainder filled in from reference TRBV19 and TRBJ2-3): DGGITQSPKYLFRKEGQNVTLSCEQNLNHDAMYWYRQDPGQGLRLIYYSQIVNDFQKGDIAEGYSVSREKKESFPLTVTSAQKNPTAFYLCASSMWVSTDTQYFGPGTRLTVL.

The J gene is TRBJ2-3, the V gene TRBV11-2; no clear D gene. Germline V lookup: CDR1 SGHAT, CDR2 FQNNGV. Between the trimmed V and J ends, which lost 2 bases and 3 bases, there was a span of 9 bases. The length of the CDR3 is 14 residues. The CDR3 spells CASSLIVGTDTQYF. For the CDR3, the DNA is TGTGCCAGCAGCTTAATAGTCGGGACAGATACGCAGTATTTT.

V and J are TRBV28 and TRBJ1-2; 10 bases map to TRBD1. With 5 bases clipped from V and 8 bases from J, the junction kept 8 bases outside the gene matches. Looked up from germline, CDR1 is MDHEN and CDR2 is SYDVKM. This CDR3 region has 14 residues. For the CDR3, the DNA is TGTGCCAGCAGTCGAGACAGGGGGCGCCGAGGCTACACCTTC. This sequence encodes CASSRDRGRRGYTF.

This clone was observed a handful of times. In DNA form, the CDR3 reads TGTGCCAGCAGTGAATGGGACAGGATTTACTACGAGCAGTACTTC. Translation gives CASSEWDRIYYEQYF. V and J are TRBV6-1 and TRBJ2-7, with 8 bases identical to TRBD1. With V trimmed by 2 bases and J by 3 bases, 6 bases remained unmatched. Looked up from germline, CDR1 is MNHNS and CDR2 is SASEGT. The length of the CDR3 is 15 residues.

V and J are TRBV10-3 and TRBJ1-1, with TRBD1 identical over 8 bases. This CDR3 has 15 amino acids. V lost 4 bases and J lost 1; bases outside the gene matches: 5. Germline V gene data show CDR1 as ENHRY and CDR2 as SYGVKD. CDR3: CAISGRGLENTEAFF. In DNA form, the CDR3 reads TGTGCCATCAGTGGCAGGGGGCTGGAGAACACTGAAGCTTTCTTT.

The rearrangement links TRBV29-1 to TRBJ2-3; D possibly corresponds to TRBD1 (6 bases). The V gene lost 6 bases and the J gene lost 0 bases, with 10 bases spanning the gap. Germline CDR1 and CDR2: SQVTM and ANQGSEA. There are 13 residues in the CDR3. This chain's CDR3 is CSVGTGSTDTQYF. As DNA, the CDR3 is TGCAGCGTGGGAACAGGGAGCACAGATACGCAGTATTTT.

The rearrangement uses TRBV5-1 and TRBJ2-7; no firm D call. Germline CDR1 SGHRS, CDR2 YFSETQ. The CDR3 sequence is 16 residues long. Between the trimmed V and J ends, which lost 0 bases and 0 bases, there was a span of 13 bases. This CDR3 reads CASSLDLTTSSYEQYF. The CDR3 DNA follows: TGCGCCAGCAGCTTGGATCTCACCACGAGCTCCTACGAGCAGTACTTC.

The chain is built from TRBV6-5 and TRBJ1-2, with D maybe TRBD1 (5 bases). V shed 6 bases and J shed 2 bases, with 16 bases lying between them. Per germline, CDR1 MNHEY and CDR2 SVGAGI. The CDR3 extends over 15 amino acids. The CDR3, as DNA: TGTGCCAGCAGACTCGACTGGGACGACAACTATGGCTACACCTTC. Protein: CASRLDWDDNYGYTF.

The CDR3 loop reads CASSFRLANTGELFF. CDR3 nucleotides: TGTGCCAGCAGCTTCAGGCTAGCGAACACCGGGGAGCTGTTTTTT. The J gene is TRBJ2-2, the V gene TRBV7-2; the D is unclear. This CDR3 is 15 amino acids long. Trimming removed 3 bases from V and 0 bases from J, with 8 bases in between. Germline-derived CDR1 and CDR2 are SGHTA and FQGNSA. The full variable domain, completed using reference TRBV7-2 and TRBJ2-2, is GAGVSQSPSNKVTEKGKDVELRCDPISGHTALYWYRQSLGQGLEFLIYFQGNSAPDKSGLPSDRFSAERTGGSVSTLTIQRTQQEDSAVYLCASSFRLANTGELFFGEGSRLTVL.

The CDR3, as DNA: TGTGCCAGCAGCGTAGACACATGGGGGACCCAGTACTTC. Translation gives CASSVDTWGTQYF. The chain carries TRBV9 and TRBJ2-5; no definite D call. V was trimmed by 0 bases and J by 7 bases, leaving 10 bases between them. This CDR3 contains 13 residues. Germline loops: CDR1 SGDLS, CDR2 YYNGEE.

The V and J genes are TRBV18 and TRBJ2-1; 9 bases agree with TRBD2. V lost 3 bases to trimming and J lost 6 bases; unmatched junction nucleotides: 3. The CDR3 length is 14 residues. CDR1 KGHSH and CDR2 LQKENI come from the germline V gene. The CDR3 is CASSPATSGNEQFF. The CDR3 DNA sequence: TGTGCCAGCTCACCGGCGACTAGCGGCAATGAGCAGTTCTTC.

The rearrangement uses TRBV29-1 and TRBJ2-2, with 12 bases identical to TRBD2. J lost 8 bases, V lost 7 bases, and 5 bases had no gene match. The germline CDR1 and CDR2 sequences are SQVTM and ANQGSEA. CDR3 size: 13 residues. The CDR3: CSGRTSGTGELFF. In nucleotides, the CDR3 is TGCAGCGGCCGGACTAGCGGGACTGGGGAGCTGTTTTTT.

The V and J genes are TRBV6-1 and TRBJ2-2, with D tentatively TRBD2 (5 bases). Trimming stripped 8 bases from V and 4 bases from J, with 11 bases between. The CDR3 totals 13 residues. Germline CDR1 is MNHNS and CDR2 is SASEGT. The CDR3 DNA reads TGTGCCAGCCTATTTGGGAGCACCGGGGAGCTGTTTTTT. Residues: CASLFGSTGELFF.

The chain recombines TRBV6-6 with TRBJ2-3, with TRBD2 as a possible D gene (5 bases). Germline CDR1 MNHNY, CDR2 SVGAGI (reference sequence). The CDR3 consists of 15 residues. The ends were cut back, 2 bases at V and 0 bases at J, with 9 bases in the middle. The CDR3 reads CASSYRDPSTDTQYF. DNA of the CDR3: TGTGCCAGCAGTTACCGGGATCCTAGCACAGATACGCAGTATTTT.